These T cell receptor beta chains were read from a single sample in a study of PD-L1 blockade in urothelial cancer. Libraries were prepared by immunoSEQ multiplex PCR; TCRdb keeps only in-frame clonotypes and omits some of them. The sample comprises about 45,000 clones, around nine tenths of which are singletons, and just under 25% rests with the top ten. Here the sequenced sample was PBMCs, taken around atezolizumab (anti-PD-L1) treatment. The receptors stem from a donor aged 40 or older with urothelial cancer. Both conserved end residues are part of each CDR3. The D gene is left open where the match is weak. Clone size is not always given. Where it is, it says once, few, many or a class for expanded clones.

V	D	size	J	DNA	CDR3
TRBV28	.	.	TRBJ2-2	TGTGCCAGCACCACTAGCTCCCCTGGGGGGGAGCTGTTTTTT	CASTTSSPGGELFF
TRBV2	.	.	TRBJ1-5	TGTGCCAGCACCCGGGAAGGCAATCAGCCCCAGCATTTT	CASTREGNQPQHF
TRBV7-2	TRBD1	.	TRBJ2-7	TGTGCCAGCAGCTTTGGGACAGGATTAACCTACGAGCAGTACTTC	CASSFGTGLTYEQYF
TRBV11-2	.	.	TRBJ2-5	TGTGCCAGCAGCTTAGTGGGGGGTGTAAGGACCCAGTACTTC	CASSLVGGVRTQYF
TRBV11-2	TRBD2	.	TRBJ2-1	TGTGCCAGCAGCTTACGCCTAGCGGGAGGGCGTCATGAGCAGTTCTTC	CASSLRLAGGRHEQFF
TRBV7-8	TRBD2	.	TRBJ2-5	TGTGCCAGCAGCTTAGCCGGGACTACGGGGACCCAGTACTTC	CASSLAGTTGTQYF
TRBV28	.	.	TRBJ2-7	TGTGCCAGCAGCAGAGGGATTAGGCCCCCCTACGAGCAGTACTTC	CASSRGIRPPYEQYF
TRBV6-5	TRBD2	.	TRBJ2-1	TGTGCCAGCAGTTACCGAGCGGGAGGGTACGAGCAGTTCTTC	CASSYRAGGYEQFF
TRBV11-2	.	.	TRBJ1-4	TGTGCCAGCAGCTTAGATTCAGGCCGGGGTGAAAAACTGTTTTTT	CASSLDSGRGEKLFF
TRBV9	.	.	TRBJ2-1	TGTGCCAGCAGCGTAGGAGGGACAACCTACAATGAGCAGTTCTTC	CASSVGGTTYNEQFF
TRBV18	.	.	TRBJ2-3	TGTGCCAGCTCACCACGTGGGCCTGGTGGAGATACGCAGTATTTT	CASSPRGPGGDTQYF
TRBV7-9	.	.	TRBJ2-1	TGTGCCAGCAGCTCCTCCGGGCCCAGGGGTGAGCAGTTCTTC	CASSSSGPRGEQFF
TRBV5-1	TRBD1	once	TRBJ1-2	TGCGCCAGCAGCCTGATTGAAACCGGGACAGCAAGCGGCACCTTC	CASSLIETGTASGTF
TRBV28	.	.	TRBJ2-7	TGTGCCAGCAGCGCGAGAGACGAGCAGTACTTC	CASSARDEQYF
TRBV7-9	TRBD2	.	TRBJ2-7	TGTGCCAGCAGCTTAGCTGGCGGGAGCCACGAGCAGTACTTC	CASSLAGGSHEQYF
TRBV11-2	.	.	TRBJ2-7	TGTGCCAGCAGCTTAGGGGGCAGCTCCTACGAGCAGTACTTC	CASSLGGSSYEQYF